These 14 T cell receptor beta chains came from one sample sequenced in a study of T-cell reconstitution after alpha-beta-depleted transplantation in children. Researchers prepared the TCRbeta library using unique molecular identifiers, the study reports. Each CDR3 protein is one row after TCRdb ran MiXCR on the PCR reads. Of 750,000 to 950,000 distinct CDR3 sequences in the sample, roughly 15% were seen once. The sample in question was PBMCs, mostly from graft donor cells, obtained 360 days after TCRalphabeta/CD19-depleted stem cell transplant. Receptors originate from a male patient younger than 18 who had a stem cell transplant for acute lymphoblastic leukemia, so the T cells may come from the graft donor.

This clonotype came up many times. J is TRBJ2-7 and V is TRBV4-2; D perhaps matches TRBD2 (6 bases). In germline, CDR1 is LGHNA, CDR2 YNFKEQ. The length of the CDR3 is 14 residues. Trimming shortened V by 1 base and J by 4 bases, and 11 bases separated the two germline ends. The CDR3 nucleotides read TGTGCCAGCAGCCAAGGCGGGGAGGAGTACGAGCAGTACTTC. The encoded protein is CASSQGGEEYEQYF.

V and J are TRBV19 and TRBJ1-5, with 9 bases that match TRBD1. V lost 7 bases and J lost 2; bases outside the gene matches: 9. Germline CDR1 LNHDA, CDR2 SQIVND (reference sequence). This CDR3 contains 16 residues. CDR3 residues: CASNLLDRGGNQPQHF. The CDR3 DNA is TGTGCCAGTAATCTCTTGGACAGGGGAGGCAATCAGCCCCAGCATTTT. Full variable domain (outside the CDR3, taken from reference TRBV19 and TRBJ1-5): DGGITQSPKYLFRKEGQNVTLSCEQNLNHDAMYWYRQDPGQGLRLIYYSQIVNDFQKGDIAEGYSVSREKKESFPLTVTSAQKNPTAFYLCASNLLDRGGNQPQHFGDGTRLSIL.

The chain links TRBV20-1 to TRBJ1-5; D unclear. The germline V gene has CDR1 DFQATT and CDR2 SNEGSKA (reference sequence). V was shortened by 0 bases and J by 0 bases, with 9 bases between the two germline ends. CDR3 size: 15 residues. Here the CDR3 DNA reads TGCAGTGCTAGAGATTACGGTTATAGCAATCAGCCCCAGCATTTT. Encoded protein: CSARDYGYSNQPQHF.

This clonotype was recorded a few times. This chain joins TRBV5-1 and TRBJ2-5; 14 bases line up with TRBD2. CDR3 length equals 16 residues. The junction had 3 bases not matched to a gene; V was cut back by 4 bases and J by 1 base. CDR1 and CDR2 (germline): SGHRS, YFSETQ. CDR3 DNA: TGCGCCAGCAGCCCCGGGACTAGCGGGAGCCAAGAGACCCAGTACTTC. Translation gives CASSPGTSGSQETQYF.

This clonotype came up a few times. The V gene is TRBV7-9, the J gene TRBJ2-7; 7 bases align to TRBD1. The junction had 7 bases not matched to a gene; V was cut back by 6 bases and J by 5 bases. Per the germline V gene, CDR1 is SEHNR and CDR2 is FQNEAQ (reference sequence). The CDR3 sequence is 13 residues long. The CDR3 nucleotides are TGTGCCAGCAGGCGTACAGGGGAAGACGAGCAGTACTTC. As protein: CASRRTGEDEQYF.

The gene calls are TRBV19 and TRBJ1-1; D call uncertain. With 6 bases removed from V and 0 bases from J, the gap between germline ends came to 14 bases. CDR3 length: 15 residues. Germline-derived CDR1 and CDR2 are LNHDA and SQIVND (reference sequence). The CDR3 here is CASRSKAEVNTEAFF. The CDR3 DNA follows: TGTGCCAGTAGGTCGAAAGCGGAAGTGAACACTGAAGCTTTCTTT.

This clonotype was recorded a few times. CDR3 DNA sequence: TGCAGTGCCGTGACAGGGATCGAGACCCAGTACTTC. This encodes CSAVTGIETQYF. The chain joins TRBV20-1 to TRBJ2-5; 7 bases agree with TRBD1. The length of the CDR3 is 12 residues. With V trimmed by 6 bases and J by 5 bases, 6 bases remained unmatched. CDR1 is DFQATT, CDR2 SNEGSKA, per germline (reference sequence).

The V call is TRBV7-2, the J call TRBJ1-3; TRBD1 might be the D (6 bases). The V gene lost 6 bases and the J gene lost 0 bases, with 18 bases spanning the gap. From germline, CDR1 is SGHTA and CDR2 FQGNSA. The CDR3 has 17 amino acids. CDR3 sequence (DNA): TGTGCCAGCAGACGACCGGACAGCCTCGACTCTGGAAACACCATATATTTT. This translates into CASRRPDSLDSGNTIYF. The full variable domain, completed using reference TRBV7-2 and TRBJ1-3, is GAGVSQSPSNKVTEKGKDVELRCDPISGHTALYWYRQSLGQGLEFLIYFQGNSAPDKSGLPSDRFSAERTGGSVSTLTIQRTQQEDSAVYLCASRRPDSLDSGNTIYFGEGSWLTVV.

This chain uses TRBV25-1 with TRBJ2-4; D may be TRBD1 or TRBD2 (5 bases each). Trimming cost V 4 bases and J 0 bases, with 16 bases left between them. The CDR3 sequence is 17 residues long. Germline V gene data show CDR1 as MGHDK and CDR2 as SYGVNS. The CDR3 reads CASSAFHGTSAKNIQYF. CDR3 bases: TGTGCCAGCAGTGCCTTTCACGGGACCTCAGCCAAAAACATTCAGTACTTC.

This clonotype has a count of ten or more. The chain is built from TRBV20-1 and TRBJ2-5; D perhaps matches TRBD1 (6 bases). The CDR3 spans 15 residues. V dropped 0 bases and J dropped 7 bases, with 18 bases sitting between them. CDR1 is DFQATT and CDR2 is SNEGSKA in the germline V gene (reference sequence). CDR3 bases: TGCAGTGCTAGAGAGGGTGGGGGCGGCAAGGTGACCCAGTACTTC. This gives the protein CSAREGGGGKVTQYF.

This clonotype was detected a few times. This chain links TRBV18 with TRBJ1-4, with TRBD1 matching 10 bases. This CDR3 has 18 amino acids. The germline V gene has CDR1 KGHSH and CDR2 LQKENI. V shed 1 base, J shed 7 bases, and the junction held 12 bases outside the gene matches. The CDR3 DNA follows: TGTGCCAGCTCACCACGGGACAGGGGTTTGGTTTTTCGTGAAAAACTGTTTTTT. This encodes CASSPRDRGLVFREKLFF. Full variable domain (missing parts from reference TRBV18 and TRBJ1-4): NAGVMQNPRHLVRRRGQEARLRCSPMKGHSHVYWYRQLPEEGLKFMVYLQKENIIDESGMPKERFSAEFPKEGPSILRIQQVVRGDSAAYFCASSPRDRGLVFREKLFFGSGTQLSVL.

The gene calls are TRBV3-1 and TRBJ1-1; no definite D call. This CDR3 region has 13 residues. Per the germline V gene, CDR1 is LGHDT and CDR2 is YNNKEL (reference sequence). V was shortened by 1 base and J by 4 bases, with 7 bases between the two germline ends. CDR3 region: CASSQVFFTEAFF. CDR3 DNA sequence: TGTGCCAGCAGCCAAGTATTCTTCACTGAAGCTTTCTTT.

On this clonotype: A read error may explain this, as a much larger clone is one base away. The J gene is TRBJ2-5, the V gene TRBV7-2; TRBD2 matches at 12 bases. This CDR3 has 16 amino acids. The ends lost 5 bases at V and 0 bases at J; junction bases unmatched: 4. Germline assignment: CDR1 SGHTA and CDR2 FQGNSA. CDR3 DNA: TGTGCCAGCAGCCCGACTAGCGGGAGATACCAAGAGACCCAGTACTTC. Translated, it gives CASSPTSGRYQETQYF.

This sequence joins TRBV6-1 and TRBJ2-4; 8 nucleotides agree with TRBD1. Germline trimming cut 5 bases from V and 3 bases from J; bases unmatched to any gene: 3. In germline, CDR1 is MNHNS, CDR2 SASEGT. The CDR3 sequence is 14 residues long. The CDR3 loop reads CASSPQGGKNIQYF. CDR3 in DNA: TGTGCCAGCAGTCCACAGGGGGGCAAAAACATTCAGTACTTC.